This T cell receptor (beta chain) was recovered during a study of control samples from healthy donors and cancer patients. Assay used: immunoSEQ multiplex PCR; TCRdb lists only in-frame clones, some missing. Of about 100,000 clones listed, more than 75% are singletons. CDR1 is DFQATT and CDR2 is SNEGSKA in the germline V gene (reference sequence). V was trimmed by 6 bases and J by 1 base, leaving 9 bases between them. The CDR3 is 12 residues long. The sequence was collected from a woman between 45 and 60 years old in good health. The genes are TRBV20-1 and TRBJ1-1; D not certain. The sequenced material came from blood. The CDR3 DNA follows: TGCAGTGCCAGTAGGCAGAACACTGAAGCTTTCTTT. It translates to CSASRQNTEAFF.